Here is one T cell receptor (beta chain) with its context. The assay was immunoSEQ multiplex PCR, and TCRdb's table has in-frame clones only and misses some. The table lists about 400,000 clones, approximately 90% of them singletons. The CDR3 loop spans 14 amino acids. V was shortened by 3 bases and J by 5 bases, with 13 bases between the two germline ends. CDR1 SGHVS and CDR2 FQNEAQ come from the germline V gene. The data were taken from a study of Ad26.COV2.S vaccination and SARS-CoV-2 variants. Treatment here: approximately 18 received Ad26.COV2.S at low or high dose, single or two shots; several received placebo; per-sample allocation not given. Vaccine and placebo recipients were sampled on day 63 after the first injection.

Sequencing used peripheral blood, obtained in a trial of Ad26.COV2.S vaccine versus placebo. This TCR derives from a person aged 18-65 years who received the Ad26.COV2.S COVID-19 vaccine or a placebo. The chain joins TRBV7-8 to TRBJ2-5; weak D call: TRBD1 (5 bases). The CDR3 reads CASSLGRVVETQYF. CDR3 coding DNA: TGTGCCAGCAGCTTGGGCAGGGTCGTTGAGACCCAGTACTTC.